This TCR beta chain was sequenced during a study of blood T cell repertoires in COVID-19. On the study more broadly: The United States, Italy and Spain were the sources of the acute and convalescent COVID-19 samples. PBMCs, B-cell-depleted T cells, or T cells were the source of the cDNA or gDNA that made up the material.

The assay was immunoSEQ multiplex PCR, and TCRdb's table has in-frame clones only and misses some. The data show approximately 210,000 clones, with roughly 80% seen just once and 15% to 20% held by the top ten. CDR1 SNHLY and CDR2 FYNNEI come from the germline V gene. The ends lost 6 bases at V and 5 bases at J; junction bases unmatched: 5. This CDR3 contains 14 residues. This chain connects TRBV2 to TRBJ2-3; 10 bases are shared with TRBD2. The sequenced material came from peripheral blood. This receptor was taken from a human donor in a cohort sampled during active COVID-19. DNA of the CDR3: TGTGCCAGCAGGTGGACTAGCGGTAGAGATACGCAGTATTTT. Protein: CASRWTSGRDTQYF. Supplemented by reference TRBV2 and TRBJ2-3, the full variable domain reads EPEVTQTPSHQVTQMGQEVILRCVPISNHLYFYWYRQILGQKVEFLVSFYNNEISEKSEIFDDQFSVERPDGSNFTLKIRSTKLEDSAMYFCASRWTSGRDTQYFGPGTRLTVL.